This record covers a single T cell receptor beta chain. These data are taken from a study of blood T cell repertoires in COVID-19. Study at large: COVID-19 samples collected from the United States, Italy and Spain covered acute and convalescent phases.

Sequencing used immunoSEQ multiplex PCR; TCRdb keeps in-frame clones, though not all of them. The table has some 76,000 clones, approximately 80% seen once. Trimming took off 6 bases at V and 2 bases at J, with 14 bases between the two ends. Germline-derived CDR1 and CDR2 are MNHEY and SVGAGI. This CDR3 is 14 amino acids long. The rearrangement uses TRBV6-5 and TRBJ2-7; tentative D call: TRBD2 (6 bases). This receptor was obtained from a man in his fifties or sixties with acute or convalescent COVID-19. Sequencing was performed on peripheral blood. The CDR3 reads CASSDGGGTYEQYF. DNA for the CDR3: TGTGCCAGCAGCGACGGAGGCGGGACCTACGAGCAGTACTTC.